Shown below are 32 T cell receptor beta chains from a single sample sequenced in a study of read filtering for tumor transcriptome and immune sequencing. This library used around 400 ng RNA and molecular barcoded adaptors spanning alpha/delta and beta/gamma chains. Via MiXCR, TCRdb re-called the reads, giving one row per CDR3 protein. The sample contains about 40,000 distinct CDR3 sequences, roughly 15% of which appear only once. Material for sequencing was a population of CD138-negative cells sorted from bone marrow. These receptors all stem from a donor at least 40 years old with multiple myeloma.

This clonotype occurred many times. Written as DNA, the CDR3 is TGTGCCAGCAGCCAAGATGTGAGTTTCGAGCAGTACTTC. It encodes CASSQDVSFEQYF. The chain couples TRBV4-2 to TRBJ2-7; no reliable D call. This CDR3 contains 13 residues. The V and J ends lost 0 bases and 6 bases respectively, with 9 bases between them. The germline V gene encodes CDR1 LGHNA and CDR2 YNFKEQ.

The chain combines TRBV28 with TRBJ1-6, with a weak D call TRBD1 (6 bases). Per the germline V gene, CDR1 is MDHEN and CDR2 is SYDVKM. V gave up 5 bases and J gave up 7 bases, with 18 bases separating them. This CDR3 is 16 amino acids long. The CDR3 is CASSPRGGGRNSPLHF. The CDR3 nucleotides are TGTGCCAGCAGTCCCAGGGGCGGGGGGCGGAATTCACCCCTCCACTTT.

This clonotype was counted at least ten times. This sequence joins TRBV12-3 or TRBV12-4 and TRBJ1-2, with D uncertain. The V end lost 6 bases, the J end lost 8 bases, and 10 bases lay between the germline ends. The CDR3 sequence is 11 residues long. DNA for the CDR3: TGTGCCAGCAGGACCTATGGGGGCTACACCTTC. Translating it yields CASRTYGGYTF.

This clonotype was detected many times. The genes are TRBV7-2 and TRBJ1-1; D gene unclear. CDR1 is SGHTA, CDR2 FQGNSA, per germline. CDR3 length: 15 amino acids. V was cut by 2 bases and J by 6 bases, with 16 bases left in between. The CDR3 DNA is TGTGCCAGCAGCTTACAAGGAGGCGGAACGGCTGAAGCTTTCTTT. The encoded protein is CASSLQGGGTAEAFF. Full variable domain (missing parts from reference TRBV7-2 and TRBJ1-1): GAGVSQSPSNKVTEKGKDVELRCDPISGHTALYWYRQSLGQGLEFLIYFQGNSAPDKSGLPSDRFSAERTGGSVSTLTIQRTQQEDSAVYLCASSLQGGGTAEAFFGQGTRLTVV.

This clonotype was recorded many times. This chain uses TRBV12-3 or TRBV12-4 with TRBJ1-1; D uncertain. V lost 3 bases, J lost 4 bases, and 12 bases lay in between. CDR3 size: 14 residues. The CDR3 here is CASSLSGGGTEAFF. CDR3 bases: TGTGCCAGCAGTTTGTCAGGTGGTGGCACTGAAGCTTTCTTT.

This clonotype was seen repeatedly, ten times or more. The chain joins TRBV20-1 to TRBJ2-7; no firm D call. V lost 3 bases, J lost 2 bases, and 11 bases lay in between. The CDR3 contains 13 residues. CDR1 DFQATT and CDR2 SNEGSKA come from the germline V gene (reference sequence). The CDR3 sequence: CSASSQATYEQYF. CDR3 bases: TGCAGTGCTAGCAGCCAGGCCACCTACGAGCAGTACTTC.

On this clonotype itself: An end of the junction differs from the germline gene, which may be a read error. The chain joins TRBV28 to TRBJ2-1; 7 bases are shared with TRBD2. In germline, CDR1 is MDHEN, CDR2 SYDVKM. The CDR3 is made up of 15 amino acids. The CDR3 loop reads CASSIRSSGHNEQLF. The CDR3 coding sequence is TGTGCCAGCAGTATCCGGTCTAGCGGACACAATGAGCAGTTATTC.

This clonotype was counted only a few times. The chain is built from TRBV7-9 and TRBJ2-2, with D hard to call. The length of the CDR3 is 12 residues. Trimming removed 4 bases from V and 7 bases from J, with 7 bases in between. Per the germline V gene, CDR1 is SEHNR and CDR2 is FQNEAQ (reference sequence). CDR3 residues: CASSSLHGELFF. CDR3 DNA: TGTGCCAGCAGCTCTCTACACGGGGAGCTGTTTTTT.

This clonotype was seen at least ten times. The chain links TRBV11-2 to TRBJ2-7; 11 positions agree with TRBD2. The CDR3 runs to 15 residues. V lost 2 bases and J lost 5; bases outside the gene matches: 5. Germline-derived CDR1 and CDR2 are SGHAT and FQNNGV. CDR3 loop: CASSLLLAGAHEQYF. In nucleotides, the CDR3 is TGTGCCAGCAGCTTATTACTAGCGGGAGCCCACGAGCAGTACTTC.

This clonotype was recorded many times. The chain uses TRBV2 and TRBJ2-5, with D perhaps TRBD1 (6 bases). Trimming stripped 2 bases from V and 2 bases from J, with 21 bases between. This CDR3 spans 18 amino acids. Germline CDR1 reads SNHLY; CDR2 reads FYNNEI. The CDR3 DNA reads TGTGCCAGCAGTGAATCCGGGACACGCGGAAAATTACAAGAGACCCAGTACTTC. Protein product: CASSESGTRGKLQETQYF. The full variable domain, its missing parts supplied by reference TRBV2 and TRBJ2-5, is EPEVTQTPSHQVTQMGQEVILRCVPISNHLYFYWYRQILGQKVEFLVSFYNNEISEKSEIFDDQFSVERPDGSNFTLKIRSTKLEDSAMYFCASSESGTRGKLQETQYFGPGTRLLVL.

This clonotype was picked up a small number of times. V is TRBV30 and J is TRBJ1-2, with D possibly TRBD1 on 5 matching bases. V lost 0 bases and J 2 bases, leaving 7 bases between the germline ends. Germline V lookup: CDR1 GTSNPN, CDR2 SVGIG (reference sequence). The CDR3 has 13 residues. The CDR3 region has the DNA TGTGCCTGGAGTGTAAGGGGAAACTATGGCTACACCTTC. Translated: CAWSVRGNYGYTF. Combining the CDR3 with reference TRBV30 and TRBJ1-2 gives the whole variable domain SQTIHQWPATLVQPVGSPLSLECTVEGTSNPNLYWYRQAAGRGLQLLFYSVGIGQISSEVPQNLSASRPQDRQFILSSKKLLLSDSGFYLCAWSVRGNYGYTFGSGTRLTVV.

This clonotype has only a few counts. A clone one base away is much larger, so this may be a read error. The CDR3, as DNA: TGTGCCAGCAGCTTCAACAATGGGCAGTTCTTC. Residues: CASSFNNGQFF. V is TRBV7-6 and J is TRBJ2-1; D is unresolved. CDR1 and CDR2 (germline): SGHVS, FNYEAQ. CDR3 length: 11 residues.

With respect to this clonotype: This likely came from a read error, as a far larger clone is one base away. This chain connects TRBV12-3 or TRBV12-4 to TRBJ2-1; unclear D gene. The CDR3 runs to 16 residues. V was cut by 5 bases and J by 0 bases, with 14 bases left in between. CDR3: CASSGPVSSSYNEQFF. The CDR3 DNA reads TGTGCCAGCAGTGGACCCGTTTCGAGCTCCTACAATGAGCAGTTCTTC.

This clonotype turned up a few times. Given a far larger clone just one base away, this is likely a sequencing read error. This rearrangement joins TRBV5-8 to TRBJ2-1; TRBD1 matches 11 bases. The CDR3 covers 20 residues. Germline CDR1 SGHTS, CDR2 YDEGEE. As DNA, the CDR3 is TGTGCCAGCAGCTCTCGGGACAGGGGGGCGAGGGGGAACTCCTACAATGAGCGGTTCTTC. As protein: CASSSRDRGARGNSYNERFF. The entire variable domain, with the rest obtained from reference TRBV5-8 and TRBJ2-1, is as follows: EAGVTQSPTHLIKTRGQQATLRCSPISGHTSVYWYQQALGLGLQFLLWYDEGEERNRGNFPPRFSGRQFPNYSSELNVNALELEDSALYLCASSSRDRGARGNSYNERFFGPGTRLTVL.

The rearrangement uses TRBV9 and TRBJ2-2, with TRBD2 matching over 11 bases. The CDR3 covers 16 residues. Germline CDR1 is SGDLS and CDR2 is YYNGEE. Trimming at V came to 4 bases and at J to 5 bases, leaving 7 bases not matched to a gene. DNA of the CDR3: TGTGCCAGCAGCTTTCGACTAGCGGGAAAAACCGGGGAGCTGTTTTTT. Its translation: CASSFRLAGKTGELFF.

This clonotype was counted many times. The V gene is TRBV28, the J gene TRBJ2-7; possibly TRBD1 or TRBD2 for D (6 bases each). The CDR3 has 15 residues. Germline V CDR1 and CDR2: MDHEN, SYDVKM. Trimming removed 6 bases from V and 3 bases from J, with 18 bases in between. The CDR3 nucleotides are TGTGCCAGCAGGAAGGGGGGCGCGGGGATCTACGAGCAGTACTTC. It specifies CASRKGGAGIYEQYF.

This clonotype came up a few times. One end of the junction is discordant with germline, which a read error may explain. V is TRBV29-1 and J is TRBJ1-5; no clear D. The CDR3 is made up of 14 amino acids. Germline V gene data show CDR1 as SQVTM and CDR2 as ANQGSEA. CDR3 sequence (DNA): TGCAGCGTTGCCGAGGGAGGGAGTAATCGGCCCCAGCATTTT. Translation gives CSVAEGGSNRPQHF.

This clonotype was seen repeatedly, ten times or more. V gene TRBV10-3 combines with J gene TRBJ2-2, with no clear D. Germline loops: CDR1 ENHRY, CDR2 SYGVKD. Deletions cut 2 bases from V and 5 bases from J, with 6 bases between. This CDR3 has 13 residues. The CDR3 coding sequence is TGTGCCATCAGTGAGCAGCAGACCGGGGAGCTGTTTTTT. Translation gives CAISEQQTGELFF.

This clonotype occurred many times. This chain links TRBV29-1 with TRBJ2-5; TRBD1 might be the D (5 bases). Germline V gene lookup returns CDR1 SQVTM and CDR2 ANQGSEA. The CDR3 covers 13 residues. V gave up 1 base and J gave up 3 bases, with 9 bases separating them. CDR3 bases: TGCAGCGTTGAAGTGGGCAGGGAAGAGACCCAGTACTTC. The encoded protein is CSVEVGREETQYF.

In the case of this clonotype: A much larger clone sits a single nucleotide away, making a read error possible. This sequence joins TRBV7-2 and TRBJ2-6, with a tentative D call TRBD1 (5 bases). This CDR3 is built from 14 residues. Germline values: CDR1 SGHTA, CDR2 FQGNSA. The DNA for the CDR3 is TGTGCCAGCAGTTCAACAGGTGGGGACAACGTCCTGACTTTC. Amino acid sequence: CASSSTGGDNVLTF.

This clonotype was picked up a small number of times. This could be a read error, since a much larger clone is one nucleotide away. The rearrangement joins TRBV20-1 to TRBJ2-7, with 15 positions matching TRBD2. Germline lookup yields CDR1 DFQATT and CDR2 SNEGSKA (reference sequence). The V gene end was trimmed by 1 base and the J gene end by 4 bases; junction bases not matched to a gene: 5. CDR3 size: 16 residues. For the CDR3, the DNA is TGCAGTGCTAGAGGGACTAGCGGGAGGGCGGGTTACGAGCAGTACTTC. Residues: CSARGTSGRAGYEQYF.

This clonotype has ten or more counts. The chain combines TRBV5-5 with TRBJ2-7; D remains ambiguous. Germline lookup yields CDR1 SGHKS and CDR2 YYEKEE (reference sequence). Deletions cut 0 bases from V and 0 bases from J, with 7 bases between. The CDR3 contains 14 residues. CDR3 DNA: TGTGCCAGCAGCTTGGTTGGTCGCTCCTACGAGCAGTACTTC. Its translation: CASSLVGRSYEQYF. Variable domain in full (rest from reference TRBV5-5 and TRBJ2-7): DAGVTQSPTHLIKTRGQQVTLRCSPISGHKSVSWYQQVLGQGPQFIFQYYEKEERGRGNFPDRFSARQFPNYSSELNVNALLLGDSALYLCASSLVGRSYEQYFGPGTRLTVT.

This clonotype has a count of ten or more. The gene calls are TRBV27 and TRBJ1-3; D not resolved. The V end lost 0 bases, the J end lost 7 bases, and 7 bases lay between the germline ends. In germline, CDR1 is MNHEY, CDR2 SMNVEV (reference sequence). The CDR3 consists of 13 residues. CDR3 bases: TGTGCCAGCAGTTTATCGATGGGTAACACCATATATTTT. It is translated as CASSLSMGNTIYF.

Ten or more counts support this clonotype. The rearrangement links TRBV7-9 to TRBJ1-4; tentatively, D is TRBD1 (6 bases). Trimming left V 4 bases short and J 0 bases short, with 21 bases between. From germline, CDR1 is SEHNR and CDR2 FQNEAQ (reference sequence). The CDR3 length is 19 residues. The chain's CDR3 is CASSSHRGGGTPTNEKLFF. CDR3 nucleotides: TGTGCCAGCAGCTCCCACCGAGGAGGGGGGACACCAACTAATGAAAAACTGTTTTTT.

The chain employs TRBV20-1 and TRBJ2-7; D not resolved. The CDR3 has 14 residues. Trimming took off 0 bases at V and 7 bases at J, with 16 bases between the two ends. Germline loops: CDR1 DFQATT, CDR2 SNEGSKA (reference sequence). CDR3 protein: CSARDRDSLWEQYF. In DNA, the CDR3 is TGCAGTGCTAGAGATCGCGACTCCCTCTGGGAGCAGTACTTC.

This clonotype was picked up many times. The V and J genes are TRBV5-1 and TRBJ2-2; D is possibly TRBD2 (5 bases). V was pared by 0 bases and J by 4 bases, with 13 bases between. The CDR3 spans 16 residues. Germline CDR1 reads SGHRS; CDR2 reads YFSETQ. CDR3 bases: TGCGCCAGCAGCTTGGGACGGGCCGGAGGCACCGGGGAGCTGTTTTTT. It is translated as CASSLGRAGGTGELFF. The whole variable domain, remainder taken from reference TRBV5-1 and TRBJ2-2, is KAGVTQTPRYLIKTRGQQVTLSCSPISGHRSVSWYQQTPGQGLQFLFEYFSETQRNKGNFPGRFSGRQFSNSRSEMNVSTLELGDSALYLCASSLGRAGGTGELFFGEGSRLTVL.

There are many counts of this clonotype. The rearrangement uses TRBV11-2 and TRBJ2-7; TRBD1 agrees at 8 bases. CDR3 length equals 21 residues. The germline V gene has CDR1 SGHAT and CDR2 FQNNGV. With 8 bases clipped from V and 4 bases from J, the junction kept 31 bases outside the gene matches. DNA of the CDR3: TGTGCCAGCGGCCCCTTCATAGGGCCCAGGGGGCGCGGTCCCTTGAGGTACGAGCAGTACTTC. Translated, it gives CASGPFIGPRGRGPLRYEQYF.

Points on this clonotype: A read error is the likely source, as a far larger clone sits one nucleotide away. The CDR3 is CASNLPLGGYNEQFF. DNA for the CDR3: TGTGCCAGCAATCTCCCGTTGGGAGGCTACAATGAGCAGTTCTTC. The V call is TRBV12-3 or TRBV12-4, the J call TRBJ2-1, with a possible D match to TRBD2 (6 bases). Trimming shortened V by 7 bases and J by 3 bases, and 16 bases separated the two germline ends. CDR3 length equals 15 residues.

This clonotype was seen many times. In nucleotides, the CDR3 is TGTGCCAGCAGTGGCTTCGGACTAGCGGGCAATGAGCAGTTCTTC. Its protein is CASSGFGLAGNEQFF. The chain uses TRBV6-1 and TRBJ2-1; 11 bases agree with TRBD2. The V gene end was trimmed by 4 bases and the J gene end by 6 bases; junction bases not matched to a gene: 5. There are 15 residues in the CDR3. Germline V gene sequence: CDR1 MNHNS, CDR2 SASEGT.

In this sample, this clonotype turned up a few times. The rearrangement joins TRBV29-1 to TRBJ2-5; D remains unclear. Looked up from germline, CDR1 is SQVTM and CDR2 is ANQGSEA. V lost 5 bases and J lost 5, with 6 bases in between. This CDR3 region has 10 residues. CDR3 in amino acids: CSVRVETQYF. The CDR3 DNA reads TGCAGCGTTAGGGTGGAGACCCAGTACTTC.

This clonotype occurred many times. The V and J genes are TRBV29-1 and TRBJ2-7, with D possibly matching TRBD2 (6 bases). This CDR3 has 13 amino acids. Trimming removed 6 bases at V and 2 bases at J, with 14 bases between. Germline CDR1 reads SQVTM; CDR2 reads ANQGSEA. In DNA, the CDR3 is TGCAGCGTCCAGGGAGGCGGAACCTACGAGCAGTACTTC. Translated: CSVQGGGTYEQYF.

This clonotype was seen at least ten times. V gene TRBV7-9 combines with J gene TRBJ2-2, with 10 nucleotides matching TRBD2. CDR1 SEHNR and CDR2 FQNEAQ come from the germline V gene (reference sequence). The CDR3 contains 15 residues. V dropped 6 bases and J dropped 1; count of bases not matched to a gene: 2. For the CDR3, the DNA is TGTGCCAGCAGTCGGACTAGCGGGAACACCGGGGAGCTGTTTTTT. Protein sequence: CASSRTSGNTGELFF.